The present TCR beta chain was sequenced within a study of cytomegalovirus exposure and HLA in healthy donors. Study-level findings and limits: The authors assumed roughly uniform sequencing depth across donors for presence/absence analyses. An analysis was carried out later, and it reportedly showed fewer N-insertions in an Asian-associated ancestry cluster than the approximately 670-donor mean. In a later analysis, at a false discovery rate of 0.05, 15,000 to 20,000 TCR beta sequences matched HLA alleles. Per published accounts, TCR beta sequences correctly predicted the HLA-A and HLA-B alleles of most subjects.

Looked up from germline, CDR1 is LNHDA and CDR2 is SQIVND (reference sequence). The CDR3 length is 17 residues. V was clipped by 6 bases and J by 4 bases; unmatched bases: 15. PCR employed 60 Vbeta and 13 Jbeta primers. Repertoires were generated with immunoSEQ multiplex PCR, while TCRdb's copy carries only in-frame clones and drops some. Of fewer than 350,000 clones detected, 80% to 90% appear once; the ten largest clones hold less than 2.5%. This clone was recorded only once. Its antigen is still unknown. Input material: PBMCs. The receptor's source is a woman aged 18-29 years in good health and CMV-seronegative. This chain uses TRBV19 with TRBJ1-1; 9 nucleotides agree with TRBD1. CDR3 DNA: TGTGCCAGTAGGGGGACAGGGTCCCAACATCGAGGCACTGAAGCTTTCTTT. Translating gives CASRGTGSQHRGTEAFF.